The clone carrying this TCR beta chain was observed many times. Its cognate antigen is unknown. CDR1 SGDLS and CDR2 YYNGEE come from the germline V gene. V was clipped by 0 bases and J by 0 bases, with 10 bases between them. CDR3 length: 16 residues. Purified naive CD4+ T cells were depleted of CD25+ Tregs. Semi-nested PCR with Nested Universal Primer A followed constant-region reverse priming of full-length variable regions. TCRdb processed the 5' RACE reads anew with MiXCR; each CDR3 protein has one entry. This table has tens of thousands of distinct CDR3 sequences, around 26% appearing once. Whole-study results and caveats: The TCR gene usage of tumor memory CD4+ T cells clustered together with blood and lymph node memory CD4+ cells and with lymph node naive CD4+ cells. Tumor Tregs overlapped most with tumor, then blood, naive CD4+ cells.

This receptor was obtained from a female donor with breast cancer. Material: naive CD4+ T cells sorted from blood. Subset reported: naive CD4+ T cells, CD4+CD45RA+CD25-. The chain employs TRBV9 and TRBJ1-3, with D unresolved. CDR3 DNA sequence: TGTGCCAGCAGCGTAGAACCGGCCCCCTCTGGAAACACCATATATTTT. Amino acid sequence: CASSVEPAPSGNTIYF.